This TCR beta chain comes out of a study of cytomegalovirus exposure and HLA in healthy donors. Researchers ran the PCR with 60 Vbeta and 13 Jbeta primers. Measured with immunoSEQ multiplex PCR; TCRdb has only the in-frame clones, and not every one. The data contain 110,000 or so clones, 82% of them seen just once; the ten biggest clones take up nearly 2.5%. Germline CDR1 is MGHRA and CDR2 is YSYEKL. With 4 bases clipped from V and 8 bases from J, the junction kept 10 bases outside the gene matches. The CDR3 is 15 amino acids. Material: PBMCs. The receptor comes from a woman between 18 and 30 years old in good health and CMV-seronegative. The chain has TRBV4-1 and TRBJ2-2, with 7 positions matching TRBD1. CDR3 in amino acids: CASSLPTGKSGELFF. The CDR3 DNA follows: TGCGCCAGCAGCCTTCCGACAGGGAAGTCTGGGGAGCTGTTTTTT.